The 20 T cell receptor beta chains below all came from one sample that was sequenced in a study of T cells in Graves' hyperthyroidism and ophthalmopathy. The TCR beta CDR3 regions underwent amplification using RNA transcripts as the source. The HTBI primer set was used in a first-round RT-PCR of the TCR CDR3. One entry per CDR3 protein results from TCRdb running MiXCR on the multiplex PCR reads. The data contain around 450,000 distinct CDR3 sequences, about a sixth of them seen just once; the ten biggest clones take up over 12%. The specimen sequenced was blood. These receptors all come from a woman under 30 with Graves' hyperthyroidism.

The chain recombines TRBV9 with TRBJ2-1; D uncertain. The germline V gene encodes CDR1 SGDLS and CDR2 YYNGEE. This CDR3 comprises 15 residues. Trimming left V 4 bases short and J 0 bases short, with 11 bases between. The DNA of the CDR3 is TGTGCCAGCAGCTCAATGGGGAACTCCTACAATGAGCAGTTCTTC. It encodes CASSSMGNSYNEQFF.

This clonotype appeared many times. The V call is TRBV4-2, the J call TRBJ2-7; no firm D call. The CDR3 runs 13 residues. Trimming shortened V by 1 base and J by 0 bases, and 4 bases separated the two germline ends. CDR1 is LGHNA, CDR2 YNFKEQ, per germline. CDR3 bases: TGTGCCAGCAGCCAAGCAGCCTCCTACGAGCAGTACTTC. This sequence encodes CASSQAASYEQYF.

This clonotype was seen repeatedly, ten times or more. This rearrangement joins TRBV11-2 to TRBJ2-1, with 8 bases matching TRBD2. V lost 6 bases to trimming and J lost 3 bases; unmatched junction nucleotides: 7. The CDR3 contains 15 residues. Per the germline V gene, CDR1 is SGHAT and CDR2 is FQNNGV. DNA of the CDR3: TGTGCCAGCAGGGATATAGCGGGGCGCTACAATGAGCAGTTCTTC. It encodes CASRDIAGRYNEQFF.

The chain uses TRBV7-3 and TRBJ1-1; no clear D. Trimming stripped 8 bases from V and 1 base from J, with 14 bases between. Germline V gene sequence: CDR1 SGHTA, CDR2 FQGTGA. This CDR3 has 14 amino acids. As DNA, the CDR3 is TGTGCCAGCGGTAGTGGCGGTTCGAACACTGAAGCTTTCTTT. This sequence encodes CASGSGGSNTEAFF. The whole variable domain, filled in from reference TRBV7-3 and TRBJ1-1, reads GAGVSQTPSNKVTEKGKYVELRCDPISGHTALYWYRQSLGQGPEFLIYFQGTGAADDSGLPNDRFFAVRPEGSVSTLKIQRTERGDSAVYLCASGSGGSNTEAFFGQGTRLTVV.

The chain carries TRBV5-1 and TRBJ2-7; 10 positions match TRBD1. Per germline, CDR1 SGHRS and CDR2 YFSETQ. CDR3 length equals 15 residues. The V and J ends lost 0 bases and 2 bases, in that order; junction bases with no gene match: 2. The CDR3 region has the DNA TGCGCCAGCAGCTTGGTGGGACAGGGGACCTACGAGCAGTACTTC. Amino acids: CASSLVGQGTYEQYF.

This chain joins TRBV7-9 and TRBJ2-2, with D possibly matching TRBD2 (5 bases). This CDR3 contains 14 residues. From germline, CDR1 is SEHNR and CDR2 FQNEAQ (reference sequence). Trimming took off 3 bases at V and 6 bases at J, with 11 bases between the two ends. CDR3 residues: CASSFGVAPGELFF. CDR3 bases: TGTGCCAGCAGCTTCGGGGTGGCCCCCGGGGAGCTGTTTTTT.

The V gene is TRBV6-1, the J gene TRBJ2-1, with 9 bases aligning to TRBD2. CDR3 length equals 14 residues. J gave up 8 bases and V 6 bases, and 8 bases lay outside the gene matches. Germline V gives CDR1 MNHNS, CDR2 SASEGT. The CDR3 DNA follows: TGTGCCAGCAGGGGACCGGGACTAGCTTATGAGCAGTTCTTC. This sequence encodes CASRGPGLAYEQFF.

This clonotype was detected many times. The rearrangement links TRBV7-3 to TRBJ1-5; D is uncertain. The ends were cut back, 3 bases at V and 0 bases at J, with 27 bases in the middle. The CDR3 sequence is 21 residues long. The germline V gene encodes CDR1 SGHTA and CDR2 FQGTGA. Written as DNA, the CDR3 is TGTGCCAGCAGCTTCAACCCTACAATTCCGCCCAGCAGATATAGCAATCAGCCCCAGCATTTT. Translated: CASSFNPTIPPSRYSNQPQHF.

This clonotype showed up many times. The chain has TRBV7-2 and TRBJ2-7; possible D gene TRBD1, 6 bases. CDR3 length: 14 residues. Per the germline V gene, CDR1 is SGHTA and CDR2 is FQGNSA. Trimming left V 1 base short and J 6 bases short, with 13 bases between. The CDR3 reads CASSLGTGIGEQYF. CDR3 DNA: TGTGCCAGCAGCTTAGGCACAGGGATCGGCGAGCAGTACTTC.

This clonotype was detected ten times or more. The chain links TRBV28 to TRBJ2-1; D call uncertain. Germline V gene lookup returns CDR1 MDHEN and CDR2 SYDVKM. Trimming took 8 bases from V and 6 from J, leaving 11 bases between them. CDR3 size: 12 residues. The CDR3 region is CASQFKGNEQFF. The CDR3 DNA reads as TGTGCCAGCCAATTTAAAGGCAATGAGCAGTTCTTC.

The gene calls are TRBV20-1 and TRBJ1-2; D is undetermined. Germline assignment: CDR1 DFQATT and CDR2 SNEGSKA (reference sequence). Deletions cut 3 bases from V and 1 base from J, with 6 bases between. This CDR3 is built from 12 residues. The CDR3 sequence: CSASPVNYGYTF. The CDR3 DNA follows: TGCAGTGCTAGCCCCGTTAACTATGGCTACACCTTC.

This clonotype occurred a few times. The chain has TRBV7-9 and TRBJ1-1; D remains unclear. CDR3 length equals 13 residues. Germline assignment: CDR1 SEHNR and CDR2 FQNEAQ (reference sequence). V lost 3 bases to trimming and J lost 3 bases, with 8 bases between them. The CDR3, as DNA: TGTGCCAGCAGCTTCAGGAGGTACACTGAAGCTTTCTTT. Protein: CASSFRRYTEAFF. Full variable domain (remainder filled in from reference TRBV7-9 and TRBJ1-1): DTGVSQNPRHKITKRGQNVTFRCDPISEHNRLYWYRQTLGQGPEFLTYFQNEAQLEKSRLLSDRFSAERPKGSFSTLEIQRTEQGDSAMYLCASSFRRYTEAFFGQGTRLTVV.

There are many counts of this clonotype. V and J are TRBV7-2 and TRBJ2-5, with 9 positions matching TRBD2. This CDR3 is built from 15 residues. V was pared by 5 bases and J by 1 base, with 5 bases of the junction left unmatched. Per the germline V gene, CDR1 is SGHTA and CDR2 is FQGNSA. In nucleotides, the CDR3 is TGTGCCAGCAGCCGACTAGCGGATATCCAAGAGACCCAGTACTTC. Protein sequence: CASSRLADIQETQYF.

This clonotype was seen repeatedly, ten times or more. V usage is TRBV20-1 and J usage is TRBJ2-2, with D possibly matching TRBD2 (5 bases). There are 13 residues in the CDR3. Trimming removed 5 bases from V and 2 bases from J, with 9 bases in between. Germline V gene data show CDR1 as DFQATT and CDR2 as SNEGSKA (reference sequence). The CDR3 DNA reads TGCAGTGCTTTCCGGGATAACACCGGGGAGCTGTTTTTT. Translated, it gives CSAFRDNTGELFF.

This clonotype was observed many times. The rearrangement joins TRBV2 to TRBJ2-5; D ambiguous. The V gene lost 4 bases and the J gene lost 5 bases, with 11 bases spanning the gap. This CDR3 spans 13 amino acids. Germline V lookup: CDR1 SNHLY, CDR2 FYNNEI. CDR3 region: CASSVRLRETQYF. CDR3 in DNA: TGTGCCAGCAGTGTTAGGCTCCGGGAGACCCAGTACTTC.

The rearrangement uses TRBV28 and TRBJ2-1, with TRBD2 matching over 7 bases. V lost 4 bases and J lost 2; bases outside the gene matches: 5. In germline, CDR1 is MDHEN, CDR2 SYDVKM. This CDR3 spans 15 amino acids. CDR3 in amino acids: CASSSASGTYNEQFF. CDR3 nucleotides: TGTGCCAGCAGTTCCGCCAGCGGGACCTACAATGAGCAGTTCTTC. Full variable domain (remainder filled in from reference TRBV28 and TRBJ2-1): DVKVTQSSRYLVKRTGEKVFLECVQDMDHENMFWYRQDPGLGLRLIYFSYDVKMKEKGDIPEGYSVSREKKERFSLILESASTNQTSMYLCASSSASGTYNEQFFGPGTRLTVL.

Ten or more counts support this clonotype. The gene calls are TRBV20-1 and TRBJ1-2, with D unresolved. This CDR3 region has 9 residues. Trimming took 6 bases from V and 4 from J, leaving 3 bases between them. Germline values: CDR1 DFQATT, CDR2 SNEGSKA (reference sequence). The CDR3 reads CSAPYGYTF. The CDR3 DNA reads TGCAGTGCCCCCTATGGCTACACCTTC.

V gene TRBV4-3 combines with J gene TRBJ1-5; D perhaps matches TRBD1 (5 bases). Trimming pared 4 bases from V and 1 base from J, leaving 11 bases between. The V gene's germline CDR1 is LGHNA and CDR2 YSLEER. The CDR3 is made up of 15 amino acids. CDR3 DNA: TGCGCCAGCAGCCCACAGGAGGAAAGCAATCAGCCCCAGCATTTT. It specifies CASSPQEESNQPQHF.

J is TRBJ2-4 and V is TRBV9, with no clear D. The CDR3 loop spans 13 amino acids. Germline V lookup: CDR1 SGDLS, CDR2 YYNGEE. V lost 0 bases to trimming and J lost 4 bases, with 5 bases between them. CDR3 in amino acids: CASSVGMKNIQYF. CDR3 nucleotides: TGTGCCAGCAGCGTAGGGATGAAAAACATTCAGTACTTC.

This clonotype came up a few times. The V gene is TRBV28, the J gene TRBJ2-3; D is uncertain. The germline V and J ends were trimmed by 1 base and 2 bases, with 7 bases remaining between them. The CDR3 has 14 residues. Germline-derived CDR1 and CDR2 are MDHEN and SYDVKM. CDR3 amino acids: CASSLSVATDTQYF. In DNA form, the CDR3 reads TGTGCCAGCAGTTTATCAGTAGCCACAGATACGCAGTATTTT.